This T cell receptor beta chain was documented in a study of CD8 T cells in ankylosing spondylitis. MiXCR, run by TCRdb on the 5' RACE reads, gives a single entry per CDR3 protein. The sample lists under 300,000 distinct CDR3 sequences, around a tenth occurring once. Study results and caveats: Apparently characteristic of ankylosing spondylitis blood was a TCR beta motif (fewer than 10 highly homologous variants). Matched ankylosing spondylitis synovial fluid reportedly contained a significantly enriched population of disease-linked clones.

Germline assignment: CDR1 MNHEY and CDR2 SMNVEV (reference sequence). The V end was cut by 8 bases, the J end by 6 bases, with 21 bases between. The CDR3 has 15 residues. This clonotype was seen a handful of times. Its antigen is unidentified. Sequenced: blood, either unsorted or a sorted T cell fraction (not recorded which). The chain joins TRBV27 to TRBJ2-3; TRBD2 might be the D (6 bases). This TCR came from a male donor with ankylosing spondylitis or in good health (not recorded which). DNA for the CDR3: TGTGCCAGCCGATCAACAGGAGGGCCCTCGGATACGCAGTATTTT. This sequence encodes CASRSTGGPSDTQYF.